Following are 32 T cell receptor beta chains from one sample sequenced in a study of control samples from healthy donors and cancer patients. TCRdb's copy holds only in-frame clones and misses some; the assay was immunoSEQ multiplex PCR. The sample contains roughly 38,000 clones, approximately 90% of which appear only once. Source material: blood. All receptors come from a woman in her 50s in good health.

The V call is TRBV3-1 (or the pseudogene TRBV3-2), the J call TRBJ2-1; possibly TRBD1 for D (6 bases). Trimming pared 8 bases from V and 8 bases from J, leaving 28 bases between. CDR1 is LGHDT, CDR2 YNNKEL, per germline (reference sequence). The length of the CDR3 is 17 residues. In nucleotides, the CDR3 is TGTGCCAGCCGAATGAATACAGGACAGAGAAAGTCCGATGAGCAGTTCTTC. This sequence encodes CASRMNTGQRKSDEQFF.

V gene TRBV21-1 combines with J gene TRBJ2-2; TRBD2, as called in the table, went unchecked against the DNA. TRBV21-1 is marked as a pseudogene. The CDR3 spans 16 residues. CDR3: CASSKCGGRNTGELFF. The CDR3 nucleotides are TGTGCCAGCAGCAAATGCGGCGGGAGGAACACCGGGGAGCTGTTTTTT.

The rearrangement uses TRBV7-2 and TRBJ1-2; 7 bases map to TRBD1. Germline CDR1 SGHTA, CDR2 FQGNSA. J was trimmed by 8 bases and V by 1 base; bases with no gene match: 7. This CDR3 comprises 14 residues. The DNA of the CDR3 is TGTGCCAGCAGCTTAGAGAGGGGGCGGGAGGGCTACACCTTC. Its translation: CASSLERGREGYTF.

The chain is built from TRBV10-2 and TRBJ1-1; 7 nucleotides agree with TRBD1. The ends lost 8 bases at V and 1 base at J; junction bases unmatched: 7. Germline loops: CDR1 WSHSY, CDR2 SAAADI. This CDR3 has 14 residues. CDR3 in DNA: TGCGCCAGCCTCCCGGGACAGTCGAACACTGAAGCTTTCTTT. Its protein product is CASLPGQSNTEAFF.

This sequence joins TRBV7-2 and TRBJ1-3; 11 bases align to TRBD1. The length of the CDR3 is 17 residues. Trimming removed 4 bases from V and 0 bases from J; junction bases left unmatched: 5. CDR1 and CDR2 (germline): SGHTA, FQGNSA. The CDR3 loop reads CASSSGTGGHSGNTIYF. CDR3 coding DNA: TGTGCCAGCAGCTCCGGGACAGGGGGTCACTCTGGAAACACCATATATTTT.

The V call is TRBV30, the J call TRBJ2-1; D possibly matches TRBD1 or TRBD2 (5 bases each). V lost 2 bases, J lost 5 bases, and 7 bases lay in between. The CDR3 length is 12 residues. Germline-derived CDR1 and CDR2 are GTSNPN and SVGIG (reference sequence). The CDR3 DNA is TGTGCCTGGAGTCCGGGACACAATGAGCAGTTCTTC. Its protein is CAWSPGHNEQFF.

The CDR3 sequence is CSVGTGEYEYF. CDR3 nucleotide sequence: TGCAGCGTTGGGACAGGGGAATATGAGTACTTC. V usage is TRBV29-1 and J usage is TRBJ2-7; 9 bases line up with TRBD1. The CDR3 consists of 11 residues. Trimming removed 4 bases from V and 11 bases from J; junction bases left unmatched: 6. Germline V gene data show CDR1 as SQVTM and CDR2 as ANQGSEA.

The chain employs TRBV28 and TRBJ2-4, with D uncertain. The CDR3 loop spans 19 amino acids. Germline V gene sequence: CDR1 MDHEN, CDR2 SYDVKM. V was trimmed by 1 base and J by 1 base, leaving 20 bases between them. CDR3 loop: CASSLSRIYSGRAKNIQYF. The CDR3 region has the DNA TGTGCCAGCAGTTTATCACGAATTTATTCTGGGCGGGCCAAAAACATTCAGTACTTC.

The CDR3, as DNA: TGTGCCAGCAGCTTAGAGGGAGGACATATCGCGAGAATAGGCCAGCCCCAGCATTTT. Translation: CASSLEGGHIARIGQPQHF. This rearrangement joins TRBV7-8 to TRBJ1-5; a possible D gene is TRBD1 (5 bases). The germline CDR1 and CDR2 sequences are SGHVS and FQNEAQ. The CDR3 extends over 19 amino acids. V was cut by 1 base and J by 7 bases, with 26 bases left in between.

J is TRBJ1-2 and V is TRBV6-6; D uncertain. CDR1 and CDR2 (germline): MNHNY, SVGAGI (reference sequence). Trimming took off 7 bases at V and 2 bases at J, with 20 bases between the two ends. This CDR3 has 16 amino acids. Written as DNA, the CDR3 is TGTGCCAGCATAAAATCCAGAAGCGCGCAGAACTATGGCTACACCTTC. Residues: CASIKSRSAQNYGYTF.

This chain connects TRBV19 to TRBJ1-4, with D possibly being TRBD1 (5 bases). Germline CDR1 and CDR2: LNHDA and SQIVND (reference sequence). The CDR3 contains 15 residues. Trimming left V 3 bases short and J 10 bases short, with 18 bases between. CDR3 DNA: TGTGCCAGTAGTATGGTCGTCCAGGGAGGGTCAAAACTGTTTTTT. Translated, it gives CASSMVVQGGSKLFF.

This clone showed up just once. The chain uses TRBV2 and TRBJ1-5, with 9 bases that match TRBD1. The junction had 4 bases not matched to a gene; V was cut back by 2 bases and J by 5 bases. Germline CDR1 reads SNHLY; CDR2 reads FYNNEI. The CDR3 has 15 amino acids. This CDR3 is CASSESGTGYQPQHF. The CDR3 nucleotides read TGTGCCAGCAGTGAATCCGGGACAGGGTATCAGCCCCAGCATTTT.

The gene calls are TRBV7-8 and TRBJ2-1, with TRBD2 as a possible D gene (5 bases). V was clipped by 5 bases and J by 4 bases, with 12 bases between them. From germline, CDR1 is SGHVS and CDR2 FQNEAQ. The length of the CDR3 is 14 residues. CDR3 sequence: CASSLWTGYNEQFF. CDR3 nucleotide sequence: TGTGCCAGCAGCCTCTGGACTGGATACAATGAGCAGTTCTTC.

The chain recombines TRBV5-6 with TRBJ2-3; 7 positions agree with TRBD1. With V trimmed by 4 bases and J by 2 bases, 4 bases remained unmatched. Looked up from germline, CDR1 is SGHDT and CDR2 is YYEEEE. The CDR3 is made up of 14 amino acids. This chain's CDR3 is CASSRQGTTDTQYF. In DNA form, the CDR3 reads TGTGCCAGCAGCAGACAGGGCACCACAGATACGCAGTATTTT.

This clone has a single count. V is TRBV27 and J is TRBJ1-2; no clear D. The CDR3 has 15 amino acids. Germline V gives CDR1 MNHEY, CDR2 SMNVEV (reference sequence). Trimming cost V 2 bases and J 3 bases, with 13 bases left between them. CDR3 sequence reads: CASSLRGFGDYGYTF. DNA of the CDR3: TGTGCCAGCAGTTTAAGAGGGTTTGGGGACTATGGCTACACCTTC.

This clone was counted once. Here the CDR3 DNA reads TGTGCCAGCTCACCGCTGGACAGGGCCTTCTCTGGAAACACCATATATTTT. It codes for CASSPLDRAFSGNTIYF. V is TRBV18 and J is TRBJ1-3; 8 bases fit TRBD1. Trimming removed 3 bases from V and 0 bases from J; junction bases left unmatched: 7. The CDR3 runs 17 residues. Germline assignment: CDR1 KGHSH and CDR2 LQKENI.

This chain joins TRBV7-2 and TRBJ1-4; possibly TRBD1 for D (5 bases). CDR3 length equals 13 residues. CDR1 and CDR2 from the germline V gene are SGHTA and FQGNSA. Deletions cut 5 bases from V and 11 bases from J, with 15 bases between. The CDR3: CASSPDTTRKLFF. The CDR3 coding sequence is TGTGCCAGCAGCCCGGACACTACGCGGAAACTGTTTTTT.

The rearrangement uses TRBV5-1 and TRBJ1-2, with TRBD1 matching over 8 bases. The trim removed 4 bases at V and 4 bases at J, leaving 6 bases unmatched. This CDR3 comprises 14 residues. Per germline, CDR1 SGHRS and CDR2 YFSETQ. The CDR3 here is CASSVTGGTYGYTF. DNA for the CDR3: TGCGCCAGCAGCGTCACAGGGGGAACCTATGGCTACACCTTC.

The chain carries TRBV27 and TRBJ1-6; 7 nucleotides align to TRBD1. The CDR3 is 14 amino acids. V was pared by 4 bases and J by 9 bases, with 6 bases of the junction left unmatched. Germline loops: CDR1 MNHEY, CDR2 SMNVEV (reference sequence). CDR3 protein: CASSSDRRGSPLHF. In DNA, the CDR3 is TGTGCCAGCAGTTCGGACAGGCGGGGTTCACCCCTCCACTTT.

The V gene is TRBV11-1, the J gene TRBJ2-5; 8 bases are a match to TRBD1. This CDR3 region has 15 residues. The J segment lost 5 bases and the V segment lost 3 bases, leaving 8 bases of the junction unmatched. CDR1 and CDR2 from the germline V gene are SGHAT and FQDESV (reference sequence). CDR3: CASSFARGRVETQYF. In DNA form, the CDR3 reads TGTGCCAGCAGCTTTGCCAGGGGGCGAGTTGAGACCCAGTACTTC.

This clone was detected a few times. The chain employs TRBV3-1 (or the pseudogene TRBV3-2) and TRBJ2-7, with D unresolved. The germline CDR1 and CDR2 sequences are LGHDT and YNNKEL (reference sequence). The CDR3 runs 11 residues. Trimming removed 4 bases from V and 3 bases from J, with 4 bases in between. CDR3 in DNA: TGTGCCAGCAGCCGGAACTACGAGCAGTACTTC. Its protein is CASSRNYEQYF.

The count of this clone is one. The CDR3 reads CASSTGPPSSNEQFF. Here the CDR3 DNA reads TGTGCCAGCAGCACAGGGCCCCCCTCCAGCAATGAGCAGTTCTTC. The V call is TRBV7-8, the J call TRBJ2-1; a possible D gene is TRBD1 (6 bases). The CDR3 totals 15 residues. Germline lookup yields CDR1 SGHVS and CDR2 FQNEAQ. The V gene lost 5 bases and the J gene lost 6 bases, with 17 bases spanning the gap.

This clone was observed a single time. The V call is TRBV6-2 or TRBV6-3, the J call TRBJ1-1; no clear D gene. Trimming took off 0 bases at V and 5 bases at J, with 13 bases between the two ends. The CDR3 covers 15 residues. Germline CDR1 reads MNHEY; CDR2 reads SVGEGT. The CDR3 region is CASSYSRLRWTEAFF. The DNA for the CDR3 is TGTGCCAGCAGTTACTCAAGGCTGAGGTGGACTGAAGCTTTCTTT.

The chain links TRBV28 to TRBJ1-5; tentatively, D is TRBD1 (6 bases). CDR1 is MDHEN and CDR2 is SYDVKM in the germline V gene. The CDR3 contains 17 residues. Trimming took off 5 bases at V and 2 bases at J, with 19 bases between the two ends. CDR3 nucleotides: TGTGCCAGCAGTGGGGGGCTAGTTGTTGGGGGCAATCAGCCCCAGCATTTT. This gives the protein CASSGGLVVGGNQPQHF. The full variable domain, rest sourced from reference TRBV28 and TRBJ1-5, is DVKVTQSSRYLVKRTGEKVFLECVQDMDHENMFWYRQDPGLGLRLIYFSYDVKMKEKGDIPEGYSVSREKKERFSLILESASTNQTSMYLCASSGGLVVGGNQPQHFGDGTRLSIL.

This clone has just one count. This chain connects TRBV7-2 to TRBJ2-2; TRBD1 is a possible D gene (6 bases). Germline V gene lookup returns CDR1 SGHTA and CDR2 FQGNSA. The V end was cut by 4 bases, the J end by 6 bases, with 12 bases between. This CDR3 is 14 amino acids long. This chain's CDR3 is CASSWHRVSGELFF. Written as DNA, the CDR3 is TGTGCCAGCAGCTGGCACAGGGTATCCGGGGAGCTGTTTTTT.

V usage is TRBV27 and J usage is TRBJ2-7; 10 bases are shared with TRBD1. Germline lookup yields CDR1 MNHEY and CDR2 SMNVEV (reference sequence). The J segment lost 2 bases and the V segment lost 5 bases, leaving 3 bases of the junction unmatched. This CDR3 contains 14 residues. The CDR3 DNA follows: TGTGCCAGCAGTACCGGGACAGGGGCCTACGAGCAGTACTTC. It translates to CASSTGTGAYEQYF.

In this sample, this clone turned up once. This sequence joins TRBV7-3 and TRBJ2-1; tentative D call: TRBD2 (5 bases). Trimming took 5 bases from V and 9 from J, leaving 14 bases between them. The CDR3 has 13 residues. CDR1 is SGHTA, CDR2 FQGTGA, per germline. The CDR3 sequence is CASSPTGSGEQFF. The CDR3 nucleotides are TGTGCCAGCAGCCCTACGGGGTCGGGTGAGCAGTTCTTC.

The chain couples TRBV15 to TRBJ1-5, with D unclear. Per germline, CDR1 LNHNV and CDR2 YYDKDF (reference sequence). V was cut by 0 bases and J by 4 bases, with 10 bases left in between. The CDR3 loop spans 15 amino acids. The CDR3 DNA reads as TGTGCCACCAGCAGAGATTATATCTCAAATCAGCCCCAGCATTTT. Amino acids: CATSRDYISNQPQHF.

This chain joins TRBV14 and TRBJ1-2; D not certain. The germline gives CDR1 SGHDN, CDR2 FVKESK. CDR3 length: 15 residues. The ends were cut back, 5 bases at V and 4 bases at J, with 17 bases in the middle. CDR3 DNA sequence: TGTGCCAGCAGCTTCAGTCGAACGGGCGGCTATGGCTACACCTTC. It is translated as CASSFSRTGGYGYTF.

As for this clone: At the DNA level, this CDR3 is encoded by other sequences in the same sample as well. The CDR3 DNA reads TGTGCCAGCAGTCCGGGTGGAGAGACCCAGTACTTC. This codes for CASSPGGETQYF. The chain employs TRBV6-2 or TRBV6-3 and TRBJ2-5; no firm D call. V gave up 5 bases and J gave up 4 bases, with 8 bases separating them. CDR3 length: 12 residues. The germline V gene has CDR1 MNHEY and CDR2 SVGEGT.

The chain is built from TRBV27 and TRBJ1-2; D unresolved. From germline, CDR1 is MNHEY and CDR2 SMNVEV (reference sequence). The CDR3 loop spans 13 amino acids. The germline V and J ends were trimmed by 2 bases and 2 bases, with 6 bases remaining between them. CDR3 coding DNA: TGTGCCAGCAGTTTAAAGGGAAACTATGGCTACACCTTC. It codes for CASSLKGNYGYTF.

V usage is TRBV23-1 and J usage is TRBJ1-1; D is unclear. TRBV23-1 is labeled an ORF, and its function is uncertain. There are 14 residues in the CDR3. The V and J ends lost 6 bases and 2 bases respectively, with 13 bases between them. The CDR3 loop reads CASRPRAANTEAFF. The CDR3 DNA reads TGCGCCAGCAGGCCTAGGGCAGCCAACACTGAAGCTTTCTTT.